A selection of T cell receptor beta chains follows, all from one sample in a study of blood T cells in healthy people across ages. TCRdb reanalysed the 5' RACE reads using MiXCR and keeps one entry per CDR3 protein. The table includes 2 million or so distinct CDR3 sequences, roughly 50% detected once. The sequenced sample was blood. Receptor source: a woman aged 40 to 50 in good health. Each CDR3 is given with its conserved first and last residue. Size values are once, few and many counts, or a class for expanded clones, and some rows have none.

clone_size	v_call	cdr3_aa
few	TRBV20-1	CSANRDRVEETQYF
-	TRBV10-3	CAIRPSEGSTDTQYF
few	TRBV29-1	CSALNPLGANVLTF
-	TRBV6-2/TRBV6-3	CASSNQGKQYF
few	TRBV29-1	CSVEGPTSNYGYTF
many	TRBV28	CASSLPSGGTDTQYF
-	TRBV12-3/TRBV12-4	CASSYRQGARDTQYF
once	TRBV12-3/TRBV12-4	CASSLTTSSRGYTF
-	TRBV28	CAGLREAGTEAFF
-	TRBV5-1	CASSGEGGNQETQYF
few	TRBV4-1	CASSQHFGQGGYEQYF
-	TRBV6-2/TRBV6-3	CASIPSPGRLTDTQYF
-	TRBV7-3	CASSSDNTDTQYF
-	TRBV6-5	CASSLRRPLEQYF